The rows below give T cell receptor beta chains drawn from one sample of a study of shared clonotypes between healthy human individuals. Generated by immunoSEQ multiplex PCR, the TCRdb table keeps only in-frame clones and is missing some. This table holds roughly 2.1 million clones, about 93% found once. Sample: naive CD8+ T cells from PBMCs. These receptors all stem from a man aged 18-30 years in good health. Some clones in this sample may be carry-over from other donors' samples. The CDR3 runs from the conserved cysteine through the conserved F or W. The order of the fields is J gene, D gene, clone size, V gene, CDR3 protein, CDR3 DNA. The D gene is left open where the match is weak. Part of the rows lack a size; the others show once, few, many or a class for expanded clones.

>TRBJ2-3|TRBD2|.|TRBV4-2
CASSQGGLDDSTDTQYF
TGTGCCAGCAGCCAAGGGGGACTAGACGACAGCACAGATACGCAGTATTTT
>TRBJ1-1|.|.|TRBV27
CASLGGTDTEAFF
TGTGCCAGCTTAGGGGGTACGGACACTGAAGCTTTCTTT
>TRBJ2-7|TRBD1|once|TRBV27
CASRGTGGYEQYF
TGTGCCAGCAGGGGGACAGGGGGTTACGAGCAGTACTTC
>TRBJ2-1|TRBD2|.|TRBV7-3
CASSDPGTSSHEQFF
TGTGCCAGCAGCGACCCCGGGACTAGCTCACATGAGCAGTTCTTC
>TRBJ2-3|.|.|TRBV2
CASNRGGPDTQYF
TGTGCCAGCAACAGGGGAGGTCCAGATACGCAGTATTTT
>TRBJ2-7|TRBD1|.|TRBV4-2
CASSHPTTGASLSEQYF
TGTGCCAGCAGCCATCCAACGACAGGGGCCTCCCTAAGCGAGCAGTACTTC
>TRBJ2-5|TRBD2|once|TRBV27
CASSSPLVAGVLETQYF
TGTGCCAGCAGTTCCCCCTTGGTAGCGGGAGTCTTAGAGACCCAGTACTTC
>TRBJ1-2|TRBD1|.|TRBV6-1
CASSETGDYGYTF
TGTGCCAGCAGTGAAACAGGGGACTATGGCTACACCTTC
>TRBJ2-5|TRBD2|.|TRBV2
CASSLASGGEYQETQYF
TGTGCCAGCAGTTTGGCTAGCGGGGGGGAGTACCAAGAGACCCAGTACTTC
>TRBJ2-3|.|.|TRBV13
CASSPRLSVLDTQYF
TGTGCCAGCAGCCCACGTTTGTCCGTCCTGGATACGCAGTATTTT
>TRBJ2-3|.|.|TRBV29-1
CSVGEPGVFTDTQYF
TGCAGCGTTGGGGAGCCAGGGGTTTTCACAGATACGCAGTATTTT
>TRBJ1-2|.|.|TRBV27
CASSSGYTVNGYTF
TGTGCCAGCAGCTCGGGGTATACAGTTAATGGCTACACCTTC
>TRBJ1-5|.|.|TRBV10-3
CAISPAISNQPQHF
TGTGCCATCAGCCCGGCCATAAGCAATCAGCCCCAGCATTTT
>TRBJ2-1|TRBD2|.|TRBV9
CASSVVAGGILGNEQFF
TGTGCCAGCAGCGTAGTAGCGGGAGGGATTTTAGGGAATGAGCAGTTCTTC
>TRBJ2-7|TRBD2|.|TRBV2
CASSLFRARREVYEQYF
TGTGCCAGCAGTCTATTTCGGGCTCGACGGGAGGTCTACGAGCAGTACTTC
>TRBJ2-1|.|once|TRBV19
CASRVGQSNEQFF
TGTGCCAGTAGAGTAGGACAGTCCAATGAGCAGTTCTTC
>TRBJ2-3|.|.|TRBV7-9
CASPGGTSTDTQYF
TGTGCCAGCCCTGGGGGAACTAGCACAGATACGCAGTATTTT